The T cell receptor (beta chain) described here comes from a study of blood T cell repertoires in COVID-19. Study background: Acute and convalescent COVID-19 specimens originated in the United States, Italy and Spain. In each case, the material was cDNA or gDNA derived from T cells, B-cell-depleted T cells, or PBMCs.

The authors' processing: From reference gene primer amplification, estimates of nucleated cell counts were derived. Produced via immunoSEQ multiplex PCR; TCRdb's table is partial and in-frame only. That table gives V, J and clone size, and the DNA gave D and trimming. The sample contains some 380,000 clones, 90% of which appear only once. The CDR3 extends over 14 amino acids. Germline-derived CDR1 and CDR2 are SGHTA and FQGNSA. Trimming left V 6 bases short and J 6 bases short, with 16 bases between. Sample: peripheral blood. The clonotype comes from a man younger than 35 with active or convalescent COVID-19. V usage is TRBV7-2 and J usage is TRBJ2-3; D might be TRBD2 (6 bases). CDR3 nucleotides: TGTGCCAGCAGGGGGACTTCTTCCAGGGATACGCAGTATTTT. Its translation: CASRGTSSRDTQYF.